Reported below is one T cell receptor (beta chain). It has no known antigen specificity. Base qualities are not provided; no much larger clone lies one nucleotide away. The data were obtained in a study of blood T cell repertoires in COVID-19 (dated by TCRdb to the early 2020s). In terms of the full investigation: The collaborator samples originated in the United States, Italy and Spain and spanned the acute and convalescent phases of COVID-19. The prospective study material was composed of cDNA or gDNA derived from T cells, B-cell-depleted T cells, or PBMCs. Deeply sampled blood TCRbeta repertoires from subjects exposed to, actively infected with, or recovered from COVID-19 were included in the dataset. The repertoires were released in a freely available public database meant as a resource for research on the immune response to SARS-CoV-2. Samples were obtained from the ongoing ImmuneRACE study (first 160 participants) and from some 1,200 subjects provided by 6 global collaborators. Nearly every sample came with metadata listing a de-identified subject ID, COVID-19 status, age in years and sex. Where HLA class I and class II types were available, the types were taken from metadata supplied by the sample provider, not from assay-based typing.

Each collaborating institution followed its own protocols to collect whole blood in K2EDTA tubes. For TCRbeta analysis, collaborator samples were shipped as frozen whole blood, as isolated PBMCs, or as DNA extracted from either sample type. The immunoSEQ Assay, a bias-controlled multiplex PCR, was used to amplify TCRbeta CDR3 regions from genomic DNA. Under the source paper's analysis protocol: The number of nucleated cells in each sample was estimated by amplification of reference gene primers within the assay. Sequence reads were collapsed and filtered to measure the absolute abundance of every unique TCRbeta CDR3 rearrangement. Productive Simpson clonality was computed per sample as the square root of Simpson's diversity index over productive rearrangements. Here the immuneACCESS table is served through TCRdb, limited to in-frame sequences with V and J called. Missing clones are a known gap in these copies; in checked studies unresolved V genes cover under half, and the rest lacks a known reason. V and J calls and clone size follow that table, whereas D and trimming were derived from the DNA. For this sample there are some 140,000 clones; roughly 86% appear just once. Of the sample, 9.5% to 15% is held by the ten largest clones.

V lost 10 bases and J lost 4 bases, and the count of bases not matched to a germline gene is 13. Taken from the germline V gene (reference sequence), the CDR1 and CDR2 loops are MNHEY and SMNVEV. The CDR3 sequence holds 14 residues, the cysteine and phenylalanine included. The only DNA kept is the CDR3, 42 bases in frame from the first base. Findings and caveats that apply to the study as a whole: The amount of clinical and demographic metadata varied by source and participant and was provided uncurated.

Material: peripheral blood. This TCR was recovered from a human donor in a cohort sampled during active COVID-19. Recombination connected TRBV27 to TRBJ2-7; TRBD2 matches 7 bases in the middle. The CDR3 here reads CATNPGGRKYEQYF. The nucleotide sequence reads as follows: TGTGCCACCAACCCCGGGGGGAGAAAATACGAGCAGTACTTC.